This TCR beta chain comes out of a study of cytomegalovirus exposure and HLA in healthy donors. There are 14 residues in the CDR3. The V gene lost 2 bases and the J gene lost 1 base, with 9 bases spanning the gap. With 60 Vbeta and 13 Jbeta primers, the PCR was carried out. Clones were sequenced by immunoSEQ multiplex PCR, and TCRdb holds only the in-frame ones, with some missing. Among 100,000 or so clones listed, under 85% were seen once. This chain uses TRBV6-7 with TRBJ2-7; unclear D gene. TRBV6-7 counts as an open reading frame of uncertain function. Sequencing used PBMCs. This TCR was recovered from a middle-aged woman in good health and CMV-seronegative. The CDR3 sequence is CASSYHAESYEQYF. The DNA for the CDR3 is TGTGCCAGCAGTTACCATGCGGAATCCTACGAGCAGTACTTC.